This TCR beta chain was retrieved from a study of blood T cell repertoires in COVID-19. J gave up 2 bases and V 4 bases, and 6 bases lay outside the gene matches. Germline values: CDR1 SGHDN, CDR2 FVKESK. This CDR3 spans 15 amino acids. This table comes from immunoSEQ multiplex PCR, and its TCRdb copy is limited to in-frame clones, with some not included. The data contain some 80,000 clones, about 86% of them singletons. Sequenced: peripheral blood. This chain connects TRBV14 to TRBJ2-3; 7 bases fit TRBD1. The TCR was taken from a human donor in a cohort sampled during active COVID-19. CDR3 loop: CASSRDRTTTDTQYF. The CDR3, as DNA: TGTGCCAGCAGCCGGGACAGAACTACCACAGATACGCAGTATTTT.